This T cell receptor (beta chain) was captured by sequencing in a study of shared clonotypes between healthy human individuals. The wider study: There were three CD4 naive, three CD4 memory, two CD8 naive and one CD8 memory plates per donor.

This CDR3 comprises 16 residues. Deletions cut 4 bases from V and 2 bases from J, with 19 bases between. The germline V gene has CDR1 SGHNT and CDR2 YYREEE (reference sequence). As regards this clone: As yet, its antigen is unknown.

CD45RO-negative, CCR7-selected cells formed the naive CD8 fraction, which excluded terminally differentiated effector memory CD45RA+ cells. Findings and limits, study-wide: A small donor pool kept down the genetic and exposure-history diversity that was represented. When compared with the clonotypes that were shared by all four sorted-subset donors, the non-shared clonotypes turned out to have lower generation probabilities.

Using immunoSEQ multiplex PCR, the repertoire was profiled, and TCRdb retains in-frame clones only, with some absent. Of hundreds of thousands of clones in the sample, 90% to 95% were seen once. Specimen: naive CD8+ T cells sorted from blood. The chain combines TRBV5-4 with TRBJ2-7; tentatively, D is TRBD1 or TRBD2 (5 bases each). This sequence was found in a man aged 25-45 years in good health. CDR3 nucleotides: TGTGCCAGCAGCCCGAAGCCGGGACGGTCAACCTACGAGCAGTACTTC. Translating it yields CASSPKPGRSTYEQYF.